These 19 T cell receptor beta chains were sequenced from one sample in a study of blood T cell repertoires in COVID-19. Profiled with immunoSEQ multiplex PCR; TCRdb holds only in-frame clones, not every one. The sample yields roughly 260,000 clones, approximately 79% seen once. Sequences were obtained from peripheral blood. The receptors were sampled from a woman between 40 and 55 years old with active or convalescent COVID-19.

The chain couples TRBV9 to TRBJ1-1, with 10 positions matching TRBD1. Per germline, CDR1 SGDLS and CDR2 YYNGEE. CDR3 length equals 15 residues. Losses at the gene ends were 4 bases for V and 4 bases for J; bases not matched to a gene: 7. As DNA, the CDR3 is TGTGCCAGCAGCTCAAGGACAGGGGGACGCACTGAAGCTTTCTTT. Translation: CASSSRTGGRTEAFF.

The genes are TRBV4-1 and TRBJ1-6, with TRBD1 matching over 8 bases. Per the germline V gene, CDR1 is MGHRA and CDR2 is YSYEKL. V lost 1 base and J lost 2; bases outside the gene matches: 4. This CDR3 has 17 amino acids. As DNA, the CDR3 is TGCGCCAGCAGCCAAGCGACAGGGGAGGCCTATAATTCACCCCTCCACTTT. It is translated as CASSQATGEAYNSPLHF.

The CDR3 spells CASSVVPGGASTEAFF. Here the CDR3 DNA reads TGTGCCAGCAGCGTAGTTCCGGGGGGCGCGAGCACTGAAGCTTTCTTT. The chain joins TRBV9 to TRBJ1-1; tentative D call: TRBD1 (6 bases). Germline V gene data show CDR1 as SGDLS and CDR2 as YYNGEE. The CDR3 runs to 16 residues. Deletions cut 0 bases from V and 4 bases from J, with 16 bases between.

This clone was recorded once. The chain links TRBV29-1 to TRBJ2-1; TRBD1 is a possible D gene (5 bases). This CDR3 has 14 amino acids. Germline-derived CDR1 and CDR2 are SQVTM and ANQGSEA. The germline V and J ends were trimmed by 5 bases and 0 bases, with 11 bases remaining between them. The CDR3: CSVMSGNSYNEQFF. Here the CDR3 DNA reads TGCAGCGTTATGTCAGGGAACTCCTACAATGAGCAGTTCTTC.

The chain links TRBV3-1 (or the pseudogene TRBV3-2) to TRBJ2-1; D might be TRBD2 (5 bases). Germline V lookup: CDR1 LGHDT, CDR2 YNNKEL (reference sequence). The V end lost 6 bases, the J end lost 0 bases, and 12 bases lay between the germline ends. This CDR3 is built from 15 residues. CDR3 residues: CASSLLDYSYNEQFF. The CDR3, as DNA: TGTGCCAGCAGTTTACTAGATTACTCCTACAATGAGCAGTTCTTC.

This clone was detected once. The CDR3 is CASSFRDRGNEKLFF. CDR3 DNA: TGTGCCAGCAGCTTCCGCGACAGGGGGAATGAAAAACTGTTTTTT. The chain carries TRBV7-6 and TRBJ1-4; TRBD1 matches at 9 bases. V was clipped by 3 bases and J by 5 bases; unmatched bases: 4. Looked up from germline, CDR1 is SGHVS and CDR2 is FNYEAQ. This CDR3 is built from 15 residues.

The CDR3 sequence: CASTPDRGSSGNTIYF. The CDR3 DNA reads TGCGCCAGCACCCCTGACAGGGGGAGCTCTGGAAACACCATATATTTT. The rearrangement links TRBV5-1 to TRBJ1-3, with 9 bases lining up with TRBD1. The trim removed 6 bases at V and 0 bases at J, leaving 7 bases unmatched. This CDR3 region has 16 residues. The V gene's germline CDR1 is SGHRS and CDR2 YFSETQ.

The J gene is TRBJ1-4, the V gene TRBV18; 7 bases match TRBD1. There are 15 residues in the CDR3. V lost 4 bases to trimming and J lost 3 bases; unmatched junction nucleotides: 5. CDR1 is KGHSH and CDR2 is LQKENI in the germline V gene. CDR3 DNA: TGTGCCAGCTCACGGGCGGGACAGCCTAATGAAAAACTGTTTTTT. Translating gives CASSRAGQPNEKLFF.

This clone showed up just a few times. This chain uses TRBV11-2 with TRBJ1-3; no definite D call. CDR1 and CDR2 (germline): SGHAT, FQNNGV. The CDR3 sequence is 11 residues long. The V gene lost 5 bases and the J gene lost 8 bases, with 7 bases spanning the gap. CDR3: CASSARDTIYF. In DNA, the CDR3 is TGTGCCAGCAGCGCGCGGGACACCATATATTTT.

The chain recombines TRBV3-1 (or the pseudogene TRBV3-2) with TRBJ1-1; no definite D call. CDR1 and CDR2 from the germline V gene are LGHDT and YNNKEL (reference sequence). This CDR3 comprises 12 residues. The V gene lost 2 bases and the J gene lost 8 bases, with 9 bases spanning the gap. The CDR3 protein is CASSQLGLEAFF. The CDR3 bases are TGTGCCAGCAGCCAATTGGGCCTCGAAGCTTTCTTT.

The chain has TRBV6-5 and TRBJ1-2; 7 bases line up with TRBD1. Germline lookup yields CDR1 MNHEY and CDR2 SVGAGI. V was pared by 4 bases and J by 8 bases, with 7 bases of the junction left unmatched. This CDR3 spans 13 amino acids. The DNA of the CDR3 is TGTGCCAGCAGTTCCATACCAGGGGGAGGCTACACCTTC. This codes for CASSSIPGGGYTF.

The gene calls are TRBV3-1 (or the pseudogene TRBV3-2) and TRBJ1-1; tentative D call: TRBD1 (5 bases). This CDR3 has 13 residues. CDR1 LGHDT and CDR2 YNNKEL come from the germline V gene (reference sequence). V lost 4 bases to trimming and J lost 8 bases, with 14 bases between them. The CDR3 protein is CASSRKAGLEAFF. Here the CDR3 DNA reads TGTGCCAGCAGCCGAAAAGCAGGGTTGGAAGCTTTCTTT.

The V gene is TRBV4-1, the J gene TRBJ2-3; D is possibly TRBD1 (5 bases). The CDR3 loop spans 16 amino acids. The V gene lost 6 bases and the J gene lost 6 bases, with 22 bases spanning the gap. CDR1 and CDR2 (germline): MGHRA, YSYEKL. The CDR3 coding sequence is TGCGCCAGCAGACGGGTGACGGCAGGGTTGGTGGATACGCAGTATTTT. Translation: CASRRVTAGLVDTQYF.

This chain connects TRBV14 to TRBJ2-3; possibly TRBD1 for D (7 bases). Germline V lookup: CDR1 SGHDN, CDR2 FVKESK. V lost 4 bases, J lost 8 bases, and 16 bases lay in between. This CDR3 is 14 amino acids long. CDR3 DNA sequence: TGTGCCAGCAGCCCAGGACAGGAGGGGGTTACGCAGTATTTT. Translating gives CASSPGQEGVTQYF.

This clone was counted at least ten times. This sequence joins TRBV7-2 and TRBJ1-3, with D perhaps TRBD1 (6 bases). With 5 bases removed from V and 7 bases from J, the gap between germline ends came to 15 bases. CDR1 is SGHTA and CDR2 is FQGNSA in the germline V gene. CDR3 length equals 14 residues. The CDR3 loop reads CASSPRGGVNTIYF. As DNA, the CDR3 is TGTGCCAGCAGCCCCCGGGGGGGCGTGAACACCATATATTTT.

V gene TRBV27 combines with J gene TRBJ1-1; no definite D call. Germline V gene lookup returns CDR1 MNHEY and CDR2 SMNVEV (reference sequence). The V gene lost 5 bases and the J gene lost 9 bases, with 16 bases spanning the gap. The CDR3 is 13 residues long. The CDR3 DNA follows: TGTGCCAGCAGTCCTTGGACCGGGATGAAAGCTTTCTTT. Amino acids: CASSPWTGMKAFF.

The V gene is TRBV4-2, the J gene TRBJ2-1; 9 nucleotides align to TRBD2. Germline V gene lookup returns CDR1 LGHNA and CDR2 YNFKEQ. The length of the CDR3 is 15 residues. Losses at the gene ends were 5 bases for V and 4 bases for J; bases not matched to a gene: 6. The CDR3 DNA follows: TGTGCCAGCAGCTTTCAGCGGGGGGCTTACAATGAGCAGTTCTTC. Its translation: CASSFQRGAYNEQFF.

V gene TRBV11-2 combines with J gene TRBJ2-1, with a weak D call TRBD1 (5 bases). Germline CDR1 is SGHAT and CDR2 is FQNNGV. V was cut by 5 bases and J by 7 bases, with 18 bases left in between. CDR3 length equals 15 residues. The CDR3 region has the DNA TGTGCCAGCAGCCCGACAGCCCTTAGTTTGAATGAGCAGTTCTTC. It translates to CASSPTALSLNEQFF.

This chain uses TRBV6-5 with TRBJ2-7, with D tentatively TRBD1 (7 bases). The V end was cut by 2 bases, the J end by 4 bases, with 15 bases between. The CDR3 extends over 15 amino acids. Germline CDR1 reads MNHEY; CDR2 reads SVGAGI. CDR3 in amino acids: CASSYRRGRAYEQYF. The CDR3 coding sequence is TGTGCCAGCAGTTACCGGAGGGGGCGCGCGTACGAGCAGTACTTC.